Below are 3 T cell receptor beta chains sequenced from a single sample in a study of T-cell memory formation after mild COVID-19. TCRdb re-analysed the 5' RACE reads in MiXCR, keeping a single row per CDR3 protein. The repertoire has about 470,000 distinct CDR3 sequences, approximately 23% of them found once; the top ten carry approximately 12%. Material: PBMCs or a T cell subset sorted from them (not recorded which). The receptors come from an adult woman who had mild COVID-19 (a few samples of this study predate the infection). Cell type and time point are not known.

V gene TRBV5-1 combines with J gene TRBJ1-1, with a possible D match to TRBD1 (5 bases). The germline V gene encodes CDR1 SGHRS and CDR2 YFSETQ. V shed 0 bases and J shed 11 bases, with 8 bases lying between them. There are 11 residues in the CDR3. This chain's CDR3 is CASSLARDAFF. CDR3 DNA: TGCGCCAGCAGCTTGGCCAGGGATGCTTTCTTT.

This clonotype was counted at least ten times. The CDR3 sequence: CASSLDQAAQYF. In nucleotides, the CDR3 is TGCGCCAGCAGCTTGGATCAGGCCGCGCAGTATTTT. The chain joins TRBV5-1 to TRBJ2-3; D call uncertain. Germline V gene lookup returns CDR1 SGHRS and CDR2 YFSETQ. The V gene lost 0 bases and the J gene lost 10 bases, with 9 bases spanning the gap. The CDR3 is 12 residues long.

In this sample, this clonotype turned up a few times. The chain's CDR3 is CASRKAGLEPQHF. In nucleotides, the CDR3 is TGTGCCAGCAGAAAAGCAGGGTTGGAGCCCCAGCATTTT. This chain uses TRBV7-9 with TRBJ1-5, with a weak D call TRBD1 (5 bases). The V gene lost 6 bases and the J gene lost 8 bases, with 14 bases spanning the gap. The CDR3 runs to 13 residues. Germline lookup yields CDR1 SEHNR and CDR2 FQNEAQ (reference sequence). Full variable domain (rest looked up from reference TRBV7-9 and TRBJ1-5): DTGVSQNPRHKITKRGQNVTFRCDPISEHNRLYWYRQTLGQGPEFLTYFQNEAQLEKSRLLSDRFSAERPKGSFSTLEIQRTEQGDSAMYLCASRKAGLEPQHFGDGTRLSIL.